This entry describes one TCR beta chain. CDR3 size: 18 residues. Trimming at V came to 2 bases and at J to 0 bases, leaving 9 bases not matched to a gene. CDR1 is SGHTA, CDR2 FQGNSA, per germline. Method: immunoSEQ multiplex PCR; TCRdb's copy keeps in-frame clones and lacks some. The top ten hold about 6% of the sample, which has roughly 40,000 clones, more than 85% seen once. The sample is drawn from a study of blood T cell repertoires in COVID-19. About the research overall: The United States, Italy and Spain supplied acute and convalescent COVID-19 samples. Sample material is recorded as cDNA or gDNA derived from T cells, B-cell-depleted T cells, or PBMCs.

What was sequenced was peripheral blood. This sequence was found in a human donor in a cohort sampled during active COVID-19. The chain combines TRBV7-2 with TRBJ1-1, with 10 bases identical to TRBD1. The CDR3 region has the DNA TGTGCCAGCAGCTTATCCCCCATGGACAGGGGGGTGAACACTGAAGCTTTCTTT. It yields the protein CASSLSPMDRGVNTEAFF.